A single sample is the source of the 32 T cell receptor beta chains below, sequenced in a study of T cell repertoires in cytomegalovirus infection. The antigens these receptors bind are not known. TCRdb used MiXCR to reprocess the reads, holding one entry per CDR3 protein. Of fewer than 650,000 distinct CDR3 sequences listed, 40% are singletons. The starting material was cultured PBMCs, obtained from culture after CMV antigen stimulation. The receptor set was obtained from a human donor in good health (CMV status not recorded). Some clones in this sample may be carry-over from other donors' samples.

The chain couples TRBV7-2 to TRBJ2-1; D may match TRBD1 or TRBD2 (5 bases each). Germline V gene data show CDR1 as SGHTA and CDR2 as FQGNSA. The CDR3 is 15 residues long. V was trimmed by 4 bases and J by 8 bases, leaving 18 bases between them. CDR3 protein: CASSSFRDQGYEQFF. Written as DNA, the CDR3 is TGTGCCAGCAGCTCCTTCCGGGACCAAGGCTATGAGCAGTTCTTC.

This clonotype was seen a handful of times. The J gene is TRBJ2-7, the V gene TRBV7-2, with D perhaps matching TRBD1 (6 bases). V lost 1 base, J lost 0 bases, and 13 bases lay in between. This CDR3 is 16 amino acids long. Per the germline V gene, CDR1 is SGHTA and CDR2 is FQGNSA. The CDR3 DNA follows: TGTGCCAGCAGCTTAGTCCCCAGGGGAAGCTCCTACGAGCAGTACTTC. Protein sequence: CASSLVPRGSSYEQYF.

V is TRBV5-1 and J is TRBJ1-1, with no clear D. The CDR3 contains 15 residues. CDR1 is SGHRS and CDR2 is YFSETQ in the germline V gene. Between the trimmed V and J ends, which lost 1 base and 1 base, there was a span of 11 bases. For the CDR3, the DNA is TGCGCCAGCAGCTTGACCCACAACTCGAACACTGAAGCTTTCTTT. Its translation: CASSLTHNSNTEAFF.

This chain uses TRBV20-1 with TRBJ2-1; D assignment may be TRBD1 or TRBD2 (10 bases each). Trimming removed 6 bases from V and 7 bases from J, with 31 bases in between. CDR3 length: 18 residues. Germline V gives CDR1 DFQATT, CDR2 SNEGSKA (reference sequence). CDR3 coding DNA: TGCAGTGCATCCCCGGGACAGGGGAAGCGGGAGGGCCTTAATGAGCAGTTCTTC. This translates into CSASPGQGKREGLNEQFF.

V and J are TRBV7-9 and TRBJ2-3, with 7 bases matching TRBD2. The germline V gene encodes CDR1 SEHNR and CDR2 FQNEAQ (reference sequence). The CDR3 is made up of 15 amino acids. V shed 3 bases, J shed 3 bases, and the junction held 6 bases outside the gene matches. Here the CDR3 reads CASSFGGSGTDTQYF. DNA for the CDR3: TGTGCCAGCAGCTTCGGCGGGAGCGGAACAGATACGCAGTATTTT.

The genes are TRBV4-1 and TRBJ1-2; 8 nucleotides line up with TRBD1. The CDR3 extends over 18 amino acids. Germline CDR1 MGHRA, CDR2 YSYEKL. Trimming cost V 5 bases and J 8 bases; bases outside gene matches: 22. CDR3 in DNA: TGCGCCAGCAGCTCTCCGGTTGGGACAGGTACAAAGGAGGGCGGCTACACCTTC. Residues: CASSSPVGTGTKEGGYTF.

This clonotype was observed a few times. V gene TRBV19 combines with J gene TRBJ1-3; no reliable D call. This CDR3 is built from 15 residues. Germline V gene sequence: CDR1 LNHDA, CDR2 SQIVND (reference sequence). V was cut by 3 bases and J by 0 bases, with 9 bases left in between. CDR3 coding DNA: TGTGCCAGTAGTATTCTCCAGGCCTCTGGAAACACCATATATTTT. It is translated as CASSILQASGNTIYF. The whole variable domain, filled in from reference TRBV19 and TRBJ1-3, reads DGGITQSPKYLFRKEGQNVTLSCEQNLNHDAMYWYRQDPGQGLRLIYYSQIVNDFQKGDIAEGYSVSREKKESFPLTVTSAQKNPTAFYLCASSILQASGNTIYFGEGSWLTVV.

With regard to this clonotype: The junction and the germline gene differ at one end; a read error may be behind it. CDR3 DNA: TGTGCCACCTCTAGGGGTATGAACACTGAAGTTTTCTTT. Protein: CATSRGMNTEVFF. V usage is TRBV19 and J usage is TRBJ1-1; tentatively, D is TRBD1 (5 bases). The germline gives CDR1 LNHDA, CDR2 SQIVND (reference sequence). This CDR3 is 13 amino acids long.

There are a few counts of this clonotype. The genes are TRBV25-1 and TRBJ1-2; D remains unclear. CDR1 and CDR2 (germline): MGHDK, SYGVNS. Trimming pared 5 bases from V and 6 bases from J, leaving 13 bases between. The CDR3 loop spans 13 amino acids. The CDR3 bases are TGTGCCAGCAGTTTAGCGGTCACTCATGGCTACACCTTC. Its protein product is CASSLAVTHGYTF.

This clonotype has only a few counts. The chain employs TRBV5-4 and TRBJ1-6, with D perhaps TRBD1 (5 bases). Trimming left V 2 bases short and J 9 bases short, with 9 bases between. The germline CDR1 and CDR2 sequences are SGHNT and YYREEE (reference sequence). The CDR3 extends over 13 amino acids. CDR3 nucleotide sequence: TGTGCCAGCAGCTTCCAGGGAAGTTCACCCCTCCACTTT. It is translated as CASSFQGSSPLHF. The full variable domain, in which reference TRBV5-4 and TRBJ1-6 provide the parts outside the CDR3, is ETGVTQSPTHLIKTRGQQVTLRCSSQSGHNTVSWYQQALGQGPQFIFQYYREEENGRGNFPPRFSGLQFPNYSSELNVNALELDDSALYLCASSFQGSSPLHFGNGTRLTVT.

The chain recombines TRBV5-1 with TRBJ2-7, with 12 bases matching TRBD1. CDR3 size: 14 residues. The V and J ends lost 6 bases and 6 bases, in that order; junction bases with no gene match: 7. The germline V gene has CDR1 SGHRS and CDR2 YFSETQ. The CDR3, as DNA: TGCGCCAGCAACACCGGGACAGGGGGCTCCGAGCAGTACTTC. This encodes CASNTGTGGSEQYF.

The chain has TRBV29-1 and TRBJ2-3; D perhaps matches TRBD2 (5 bases). Trimming took off 4 bases at V and 2 bases at J, with 10 bases between the two ends. Germline CDR1 SQVTM, CDR2 ANQGSEA. The CDR3 sequence is 13 residues long. For the CDR3, the DNA is TGCAGCGTTGCTAGCCGGCTCACAGATACGCAGTATTTT. Amino acids: CSVASRLTDTQYF.

The chain joins TRBV6-2 or TRBV6-3 to TRBJ2-7; 10 nucleotides align to TRBD2. The V segment lost 4 bases and the J segment 6 bases; nucleotides outside the gene matches: 6. The germline CDR1 and CDR2 sequences are MNHEY and SVGEGT. This CDR3 has 14 amino acids. CDR3 loop: CASSSFERGGEQYF. As DNA, the CDR3 is TGTGCCAGCAGTTCGTTTGAGCGGGGGGGCGAGCAGTACTTC.

This clonotype was detected only a few times. CDR3 residues: CASSLSPGWSDEQFF. CDR3 in DNA: TGTGCCAGCAGCTTAAGCCCGGGATGGAGCGATGAGCAGTTCTTC. The chain uses TRBV7-6 and TRBJ2-1; tentatively, D is TRBD2 (5 bases). CDR1 and CDR2 from the germline V gene are SGHVS and FNYEAQ. The V gene lost 2 bases and the J gene lost 8 bases, with 16 bases spanning the gap. There are 15 residues in the CDR3.

This clonotype has just a few counts. The rearrangement uses TRBV12-3 or TRBV12-4 and TRBJ2-3, with 7 bases fitting TRBD1. J gave up 11 bases and V 6 bases, and 5 bases lay outside the gene matches. The CDR3 is made up of 11 amino acids. The CDR3 nucleotides read TGTGCCAGCAGAGCAGGGGGAATGCAGTATTTT. Translation: CASRAGGMQYF.

The count of this clonotype is one. The J gene is TRBJ2-2, the V gene TRBV5-4; 11 nucleotides match TRBD2. CDR3 length equals 18 residues. Germline V lookup: CDR1 SGHNT, CDR2 YYREEE (reference sequence). V dropped 1 base and J dropped 2; count of bases not matched to a gene: 7. CDR3 sequence: CASSLPLAGALNTGELFF. The CDR3 bases are TGTGCCAGCAGCTTGCCACTAGCGGGAGCCCTAAACACCGGGGAGCTGTTTTTT.

This clonotype was observed many times. The genes are TRBV7-2 and TRBJ2-3; D remains ambiguous. V was trimmed by 5 bases and J by 2 bases, leaving 11 bases between them. This CDR3 region has 14 residues. Germline V CDR1 and CDR2: SGHTA, FQGNSA. Here the CDR3 reads CASSRRPATDTQYF. The CDR3 DNA sequence: TGTGCCAGCAGCCGGCGGCCAGCCACAGATACGCAGTATTTT.

The chain carries TRBV7-2 and TRBJ2-5; TRBD2 aligns across 12 bases. V lost 5 bases to trimming and J lost 12 bases; unmatched junction nucleotides: 10. This CDR3 is built from 14 residues. Germline V CDR1 and CDR2: SGHTA, FQGNSA. CDR3 bases: TGTGCCAGCAGCATTCCTAGCGGGGGGGCTGAGAAGTACTTC. Its protein is CASSIPSGGAEKYF.

The sample holds a few counts of this clonotype. The chain couples TRBV7-2 to TRBJ2-1, with D tentatively TRBD2 (5 bases). V was clipped by 2 bases and J by 6 bases, with 11 bases between them. Germline CDR1 is SGHTA and CDR2 is FQGNSA. This CDR3 spans 14 amino acids. CDR3 in DNA: TGTGCCAGCAGCTTAAAACTAGGAGGCAATGAGCAGTTCTTC. It codes for CASSLKLGGNEQFF.

V is TRBV11-2 and J is TRBJ2-5, with D possibly being TRBD1 or TRBD2 (5 bases each). The CDR3 length is 17 residues. V was pared by 1 base and J by 2 bases, with 17 bases between. In germline, CDR1 is SGHAT, CDR2 FQNNGV. CDR3 in DNA: TGTGCCAGCAGCTTAGCACGGGGCATACGAATTCAAGAGACCCAGTACTTC. It specifies CASSLARGIRIQETQYF.

In its sample, this clonotype was seen a few times. This sequence joins TRBV11-1 and TRBJ1-3; D is perhaps TRBD1 (5 bases). The CDR3 spans 15 residues. Between the trimmed V and J ends, which lost 6 bases and 0 bases, there was a span of 12 bases. Germline V gives CDR1 SGHAT, CDR2 FQDESV (reference sequence). The CDR3 loop is CASRSGIGSGNTIYF. The CDR3 DNA reads as TGTGCCAGCAGATCAGGGATTGGCTCTGGAAACACCATATATTTT.

The chain has TRBV28 and TRBJ2-7; D gene ambiguous. Germline lookup yields CDR1 MDHEN and CDR2 SYDVKM. V was clipped by 5 bases and J by 0 bases, with 8 bases between them. This CDR3 has 13 residues. CDR3 loop: CASSPQNSYEQYF. CDR3 nucleotide sequence: TGTGCCAGCAGTCCCCAGAACTCCTACGAGCAGTACTTC.

This clonotype was recorded a few times. The chain carries TRBV7-8 and TRBJ2-7, with 9 bases matching TRBD2. With V trimmed by 4 bases and J by 2 bases, 6 bases remained unmatched. The CDR3 contains 15 residues. In germline, CDR1 is SGHVS, CDR2 FQNEAQ. CDR3 nucleotides: TGTGCCAGCAGCTGGAGCGGGGGGTCGACCTACGAGCAGTACTTC. Protein product: CASSWSGGSTYEQYF.

V gene TRBV12-3 or TRBV12-4 combines with J gene TRBJ1-2; TRBD1 might be the D (6 bases). The CDR3 totals 13 residues. V lost 7 bases, J lost 4 bases, and 13 bases lay in between. CDR3 bases: TGTGCCAGCACCTCCCGGGACATCTATGGCTACACCTTC. Translation gives CASTSRDIYGYTF.

V gene TRBV6-6 combines with J gene TRBJ1-1; no clear D gene. V gave up 6 bases and J gave up 5 bases, with 7 bases separating them. This CDR3 is 11 amino acids long. Germline CDR1 and CDR2: MNHNY and SVGAGI (reference sequence). The CDR3 sequence is CASRHKTEAFF. The CDR3 region has the DNA TGTGCCAGCAGACATAAAACTGAAGCTTTCTTT.

This clonotype was seen only once. This chain connects TRBV6-6 to TRBJ1-4; perhaps TRBD1 as D (6 bases). Germline values: CDR1 MNHNY, CDR2 SVGAGI (reference sequence). This CDR3 comprises 15 residues. The ends were cut back, 5 bases at V and 6 bases at J, with 16 bases in the middle. The CDR3 sequence: CASSTGTLGDEKLFF. The CDR3 nucleotides are TGTGCCAGCAGTACTGGGACATTGGGGGATGAAAAACTGTTTTTT.

This chain joins TRBV13 and TRBJ1-4, with a tentative D call TRBD1 (5 bases). The CDR3 runs 14 residues. In germline, CDR1 is PRHDT, CDR2 FYEKMQ (reference sequence). V shed 8 bases and J shed 8 bases, with 18 bases lying between them. The CDR3 DNA reads TGTGCCAGCGCTACTTGGGGGTTAGGGGAAAAACTGTTTTTT. It specifies CASATWGLGEKLFF.

V is TRBV7-2 and J is TRBJ2-7; 8 nucleotides match TRBD1. The CDR3 has 14 residues. Germline trimming cut 5 bases from V and 1 base from J; bases unmatched to any gene: 4. Germline CDR1 SGHTA, CDR2 FQGNSA. CDR3 sequence reads: CASSGRDRSYEQYV. CDR3 bases: TGTGCCAGCAGCGGCCGGGACAGGTCCTACGAGCAGTACGTC.

This clonotype has more than one count but fewer than ten. The J gene is TRBJ1-1, the V gene TRBV29-1; the D gene is possibly TRBD1 (6 bases). CDR3 length: 13 residues. V lost 3 bases and J lost 3, with 11 bases in between. Germline V lookup: CDR1 SQVTM, CDR2 ANQGSEA. DNA of the CDR3: TGCAGCGTTGACCGGGACATCTACACTGAAGCTTTCTTT. Its translation: CSVDRDIYTEAFF. Full variable domain (remainder filled in from reference TRBV29-1 and TRBJ1-1): SAVISQKPSRDICQRGTSLTIQCQVDSQVTMMFWYRQQPGQSLTLIATANQGSEATYESGFVIDKFPISRPNLTFSTLTVSNMSPEDSSIYLCSVDRDIYTEAFFGQGTRLTVV.

Points on this clonotype: A much larger clone lies one base from this, so it may be a read error. This CDR3 is missing its conserved last phenylalanine or tryptophan, likely due to a read error. V and J are TRBV7-2 and TRBJ2-7; D gene ambiguous. CDR3 length equals 14 residues. V was shortened by 5 bases and J by 0 bases, with 11 bases between the two germline ends. The germline gives CDR1 SGHTA, CDR2 FQGNSA. In DNA form, the CDR3 reads TGTGCCAGCAGCCCTGACTCTTACTCCTACGAGCAGTACCTC. It is translated as CASSPDSYSYEQYL.

This clonotype was picked up a small number of times. V and J are TRBV7-8 and TRBJ2-1; 12 bases are a match to TRBD2. Germline CDR1 is SGHVS and CDR2 is FQNEAQ. V lost 3 bases to trimming and J lost 0 bases; unmatched junction nucleotides: 9. The CDR3 has 19 residues. The CDR3 region is CASSFWRLAGGPSYNEQFF. The CDR3 coding sequence is TGTGCCAGCAGCTTCTGGAGGCTAGCGGGAGGGCCCTCCTACAATGAGCAGTTCTTC. Full variable domain (outside the CDR3, taken from reference TRBV7-8 and TRBJ2-1): GAGVSQSPRYKVAKRGQDVALRCDPISGHVSLFWYQQALGQGPEFLTYFQNEAQLDKSGLPSDRFFAERPEGSVSTLKIQRTQQEDSAVYLCASSFWRLAGGPSYNEQFFGPGTRLTVL.

The rearrangement uses TRBV2 and TRBJ2-2; tentative D call: TRBD1 (5 bases). V lost 7 bases, J lost 0 bases, and 12 bases lay in between. Germline lookup yields CDR1 SNHLY and CDR2 FYNNEI. This CDR3 contains 15 residues. In DNA, the CDR3 is TGTGCCAGCAATGGCAGGGCCGCGAACACCGGGGAGCTGTTTTTT. Translation gives CASNGRAANTGELFF.